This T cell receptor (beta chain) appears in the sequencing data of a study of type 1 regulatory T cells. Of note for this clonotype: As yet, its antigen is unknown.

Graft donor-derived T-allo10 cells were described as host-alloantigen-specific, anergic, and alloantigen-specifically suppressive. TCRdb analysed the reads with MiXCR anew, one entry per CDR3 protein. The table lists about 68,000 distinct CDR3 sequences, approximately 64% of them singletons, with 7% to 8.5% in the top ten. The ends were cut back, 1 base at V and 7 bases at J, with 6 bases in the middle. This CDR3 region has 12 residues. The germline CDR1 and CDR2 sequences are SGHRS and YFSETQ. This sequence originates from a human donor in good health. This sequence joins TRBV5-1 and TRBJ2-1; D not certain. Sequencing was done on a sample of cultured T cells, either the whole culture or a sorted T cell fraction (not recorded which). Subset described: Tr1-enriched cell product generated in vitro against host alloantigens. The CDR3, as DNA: TGCGCCAGCAGCTTGTCGAGGAATGAGCAGTTCTTC. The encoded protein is CASSLSRNEQFF.